This T cell receptor beta chain was documented in a study of cytomegalovirus exposure and HLA in healthy donors. Sequencing used immunoSEQ multiplex PCR; TCRdb keeps in-frame clones, though not all of them. The top ten clones hold more than 5.5% of a sample with some 180,000 clones, about 89% of them seen once. The CDR3 loop spans 16 amino acids. The V gene lost 4 bases and the J gene lost 3 bases, with 19 bases spanning the gap. Per the germline V gene, CDR1 is SGHAT and CDR2 is FQNNGV. These donors were members of the approximately 110-subject validation cohort, a group separate from the approximately 620-subject first cohort. Findings and limits, study-wide: Investigators reported 150 to 200 TCR beta chains as tied to cytomegalovirus. Rarity marked most TCR sequences, yet some public TCRs occurred in many donors.

Only one count was recorded for this clone. The target antigen is unknown. The sequenced material came from PBMCs. V and J are TRBV11-2 and TRBJ2-7; D perhaps matches TRBD2 (6 bases). This TCR was sampled from a man between 25 and 39 years old in good health and CMV-seropositive. CDR3 in DNA: TGTGCCAGCAGCTCCTTGGGGGATAGCGGACACTACGAGCAGTACTTC. This codes for CASSSLGDSGHYEQYF.